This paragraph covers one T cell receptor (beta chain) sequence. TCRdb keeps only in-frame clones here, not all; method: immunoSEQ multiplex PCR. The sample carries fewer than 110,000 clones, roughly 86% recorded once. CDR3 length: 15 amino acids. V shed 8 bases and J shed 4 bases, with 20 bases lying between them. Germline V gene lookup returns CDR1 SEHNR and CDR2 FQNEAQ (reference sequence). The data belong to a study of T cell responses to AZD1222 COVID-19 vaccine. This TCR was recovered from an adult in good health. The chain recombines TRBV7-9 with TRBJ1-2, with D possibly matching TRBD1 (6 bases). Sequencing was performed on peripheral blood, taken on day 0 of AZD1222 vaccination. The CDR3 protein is CASALSGGTRYGYTF. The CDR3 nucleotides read TGTGCCAGCGCTCTCAGCGGCGGGACACGCTATGGCTACACCTTC.